The 2 T cell receptor beta chains in this list originate from one sample, sequenced in a study of cytomegalovirus exposure and HLA in healthy donors (dated by TCRdb to about 2017). Receptor libraries were prepared by the immunoSEQ multiplex PCR assay. For the multiplex PCR, a mixture combining 60 forward primers for TCR Vbeta segments and 13 reverse primers for TCR Jbeta segments was used. TCRdb limited this immuneACCESS table to in-frame rearrangements with V and J called. A share of clones is missing; checked studies link under half to unresolved V genes, and the rest is unexplained. Counted in this sample were around 150,000 clones; 70% to 85% of them appeared once. The ten largest clonotypes hold approximately 1.8% of the sample. Source material: PBMCs. The receptors here all came from a man aged 40-49 years in good health and CMV-seronegative.

A note on this clone: Compared with germline, one end of the junction differs, possibly owing to a read error. V and J are TRBV19 and TRBJ2-4, with D possibly matching TRBD1 (6 bases). Germline assignment: CDR1 LNHDA and CDR2 SQIVND (reference sequence). The CDR3 runs 18 residues. The CDR3 nucleotides are TGTGCCAGTAGTATAGATCCGGACAGCCCACCCTTAGAAAACAGTCAGTACTTC. Its protein product is CASSIDPDSPPLENSQYF.

The chain has TRBV6-1 and TRBJ2-1; TRBD2 matches at 12 bases. CDR1 is MNHNS and CDR2 is SASEGT in the germline V gene. This CDR3 comprises 16 residues. V was pared by 2 bases and J by 4 bases, with 3 bases of the junction left unmatched. Here the CDR3 DNA reads TGTGCCAGCAGTGAACACCTAGCGGGGGGGTACAATGAGCAGTTCTTC. This sequence encodes CASSEHLAGGYNEQFF.